Shown below are 2 T cell receptor beta chains from a single sample sequenced in a study of coeliac disease. Measured with immunoSEQ multiplex PCR; TCRdb has only the in-frame clones, and not every one. Of 5,000 or so clones in the sample, 50% to 70% were seen once. The source material was lamina propria lymphocytes from the gut. These receptors all stem from a woman in her sixties or seventies with celiac disease.

This chain links TRBV5-6 with TRBJ2-1, with a tentative D call TRBD2 (6 bases). The CDR3 spans 16 residues. V gave up 1 base and J gave up 3 bases, with 14 bases separating them. Germline V gives CDR1 SGHDT, CDR2 YYEEEE. DNA for the CDR3: TGTGCCAGCAGCTTGCGATCCCCGGGGGTCTACAATGAGCAGTTCTTC. Translating gives CASSLRSPGVYNEQFF. Full variable domain (missing parts from reference TRBV5-6 and TRBJ2-1): DAGVTQSPTHLIKTRGQQVTLRCSPKSGHDTVSWYQQALGQGPQFIFQYYEEEERQRGNFPDRFSGHQFPNYSSELNVNALLLGDSALYLCASSLRSPGVYNEQFFGPGTRLTVL.

The gene calls are TRBV5-6 and TRBJ2-2; 8 bases agree with TRBD1. Germline trimming cut 5 bases from V and 3 bases from J; bases unmatched to any gene: 6. The germline gives CDR1 SGHDT, CDR2 YYEEEE. This CDR3 comprises 15 residues. The CDR3 loop is CASRKGQVHTGELFF. The CDR3, as DNA: TGTGCCAGCAGAAAGGGACAGGTGCACACCGGGGAGCTGTTTTTT.